This entry concerns a single T cell receptor (beta chain). This specimen comes from a study of T cell changes during pregnancy in multiple sclerosis. This CDR3 spans 14 amino acids. Losses at the gene ends were 6 bases for V and 7 bases for J; bases not matched to a gene: 6. Germline assignment: CDR1 SNHLY and CDR2 FYNNEI. Libraries were prepared by immunoSEQ multiplex PCR; TCRdb keeps only in-frame clonotypes and omits some of them. This table has just under 85,000 clones, 90% to 95% appearing once. The specimen was peripheral blood, collected in the first trimester of pregnancy. The chain joins TRBV2 to TRBJ1-5; 10 nucleotides align to TRBD1. This TCR came from a female donor with multiple sclerosis, enrolled in a pregnancy study. CDR3 residues: CASSGDRGGQPQHF. In nucleotides, the CDR3 is TGTGCCAGCAGCGGGGACAGGGGTGGCCAGCCCCAGCATTTT.